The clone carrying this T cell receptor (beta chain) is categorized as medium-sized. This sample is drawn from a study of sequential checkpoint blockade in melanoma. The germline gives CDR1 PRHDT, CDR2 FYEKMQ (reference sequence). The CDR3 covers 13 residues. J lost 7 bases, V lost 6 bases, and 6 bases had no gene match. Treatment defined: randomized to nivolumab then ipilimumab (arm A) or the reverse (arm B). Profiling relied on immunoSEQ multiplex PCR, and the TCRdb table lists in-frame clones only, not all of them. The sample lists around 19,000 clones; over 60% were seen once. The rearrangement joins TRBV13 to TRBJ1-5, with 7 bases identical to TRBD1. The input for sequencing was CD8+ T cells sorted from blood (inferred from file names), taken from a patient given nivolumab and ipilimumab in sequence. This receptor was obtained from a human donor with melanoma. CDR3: CASSKGAGQPQHF. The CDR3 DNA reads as TGTGCCAGCAGTAAGGGGGCAGGACAGCCCCAGCATTTT.